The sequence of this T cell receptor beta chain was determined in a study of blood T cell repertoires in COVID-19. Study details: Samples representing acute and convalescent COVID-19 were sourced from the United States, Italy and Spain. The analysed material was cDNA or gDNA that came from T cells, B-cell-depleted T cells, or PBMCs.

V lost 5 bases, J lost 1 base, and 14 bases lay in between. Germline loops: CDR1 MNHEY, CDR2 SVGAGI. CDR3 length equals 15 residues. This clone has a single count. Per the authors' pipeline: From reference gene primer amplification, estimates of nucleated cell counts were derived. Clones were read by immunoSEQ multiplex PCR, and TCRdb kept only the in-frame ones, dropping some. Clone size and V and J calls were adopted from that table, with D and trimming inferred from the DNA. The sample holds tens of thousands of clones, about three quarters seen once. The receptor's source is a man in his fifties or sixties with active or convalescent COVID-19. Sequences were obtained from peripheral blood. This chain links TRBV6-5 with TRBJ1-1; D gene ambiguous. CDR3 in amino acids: CASSPLAFGNTEAFF. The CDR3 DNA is TGTGCCAGCAGTCCCTTGGCCTTTGGGAACACTGAAGCTTTCTTT.